The next 21 T cell receptor beta chains were all read from a single sample in a study of T-cell memory formation after mild COVID-19. TCRdb used MiXCR to reprocess the 5' RACE reads, holding one entry per CDR3 protein. The sample lists under 550,000 distinct CDR3 sequences, roughly 20% occurring once. The source material was PBMCs or a T cell subset sorted from them (not recorded which). The receptors originated from an adult woman who had mild COVID-19 (a few samples of this study predate the infection). Cell type and time point are not known.

The gene calls are TRBV7-9 and TRBJ2-7; D is perhaps TRBD1 (6 bases). The CDR3 extends over 14 amino acids. V was clipped by 5 bases and J by 0 bases, with 11 bases between them. Germline V gives CDR1 SEHNR, CDR2 FQNEAQ (reference sequence). The DNA for the CDR3 is TGTGCCAGCAGCCCCCGGGACACCTCCTACGAGCAGTACTTC. It yields the protein CASSPRDTSYEQYF.

In its sample, this clonotype was seen a few times. The V gene is TRBV6-5, the J gene TRBJ2-1; 15 nucleotides agree with TRBD2. After removal of 4 bases from V and 9 bases from J, the junction contained 4 bases not matched to a gene. The CDR3 has 15 residues. CDR1 MNHEY and CDR2 SVGAGI come from the germline V gene. CDR3 nucleotide sequence: TGTGCCAGCAGTTCTGGACTAGCGGGAGGGGTTGAGCAGTTCTTC. Its translation is CASSSGLAGGVEQFF.

CDR3 nucleotide sequence: TGTGCCAGCAGCTTAGCTGGGCAGGGGATGCAGCCCCAGCATTTT. Its translation: CASSLAGQGMQPQHF. The genes are TRBV7-9 and TRBJ1-5; D is perhaps TRBD1 (6 bases). Deletions cut 0 bases from V and 7 bases from J, with 13 bases between. Germline CDR1 and CDR2: SEHNR and FQNEAQ (reference sequence). The CDR3 has 15 residues. Supplemented by reference TRBV7-9 and TRBJ1-5, the full variable domain reads DTGVSQNPRHKITKRGQNVTFRCDPISEHNRLYWYRQTLGQGPEFLTYFQNEAQLEKSRLLSDRFSAERPKGSFSTLEIQRTEQGDSAMYLCASSLAGQGMQPQHFGDGTRLSIL.

This clonotype was seen a few times. The rearrangement links TRBV20-1 to TRBJ1-1, with D possibly matching TRBD1 (5 bases). V was pared by 1 base and J by 1 base, with 10 bases between. Per the germline V gene, CDR1 is DFQATT and CDR2 is SNEGSKA (reference sequence). The CDR3 length is 14 residues. The CDR3 loop reads CSARAVQGNTEAFF. In DNA form, the CDR3 reads TGCAGTGCTAGAGCGGTCCAGGGGAACACTGAAGCTTTCTTT.

This clonotype was counted at least ten times. V usage is TRBV3-1 and J usage is TRBJ2-1, with 7 bases that match TRBD1. The CDR3 consists of 15 residues. CDR1 LGHDT and CDR2 YNNKEL come from the germline V gene (reference sequence). V trimming: 1 base; J trimming: 0 bases; junction bases outside the gene matches: 0. The CDR3 loop reads CASSQGDSSYNEQFF. The CDR3 DNA follows: TGTGCCAGCAGCCAAGGGGACAGCTCCTACAATGAGCAGTTCTTC.

The chain links TRBV7-8 to TRBJ2-7; 8 positions agree with TRBD2. Germline CDR1 SGHVS, CDR2 FQNEAQ. Trimming cost V 6 bases and J 3 bases; bases outside gene matches: 7. The CDR3 consists of 14 residues. The CDR3 DNA is TGTGCCAGCAGGCCGGGACTAGGATACTACGAGCAGTACTTC. Amino acid sequence: CASRPGLGYYEQYF.

This clonotype has more than one count but fewer than ten. This chain uses TRBV20-1 with TRBJ2-1; 14 bases are shared with TRBD2. J lost 4 bases, V lost 5 bases, and 4 bases had no gene match. From germline, CDR1 is DFQATT and CDR2 SNEGSKA (reference sequence). The CDR3 extends over 15 amino acids. The CDR3 here is CSAETSGRAYNEQFF. CDR3 DNA: TGCAGTGCTGAGACTAGCGGGAGGGCTTACAATGAGCAGTTCTTC.

This clonotype was recorded a few times. The chain recombines TRBV4-2 with TRBJ2-1; 12 positions agree with TRBD2. This CDR3 comprises 15 residues. V dropped 1 base and J dropped 8; count of bases not matched to a gene: 3. Germline-derived CDR1 and CDR2 are LGHNA and YNFKEQ. The CDR3 is CASSQGTSGNDEQFF. The CDR3 bases are TGTGCCAGCAGCCAAGGGACTAGCGGGAACGATGAGCAGTTCTTC.

This clonotype has only a few counts. The chain recombines TRBV7-2 with TRBJ1-6; D is possibly TRBD1 (5 bases). Trimming took 3 bases from V and 7 from J, leaving 19 bases between them. The CDR3 length is 17 residues. Germline CDR1 is SGHTA and CDR2 is FQGNSA. CDR3: CASSFLHSGAENSPLHF. CDR3 in DNA: TGTGCCAGCAGCTTTCTTCACTCCGGGGCCGAAAATTCACCCCTCCACTTT.

The sample holds a few counts of this clonotype. The CDR3 DNA sequence: TGTGCCAGCTCACCGACTAGCGATGAGCAGTTCTTC. Its protein is CASSPTSDEQFF. J is TRBJ2-1 and V is TRBV18; 8 bases line up with TRBD2. The ends lost 3 bases at V and 8 bases at J; junction bases unmatched: 0. This CDR3 region has 12 residues. Germline V gene lookup returns CDR1 KGHSH and CDR2 LQKENI.

This clonotype appeared a few times. The chain carries TRBV5-1 and TRBJ2-7; D might be TRBD1 (6 bases). Trimming took off 2 bases at V and 2 bases at J, with 17 bases between the two ends. The germline V gene has CDR1 SGHRS and CDR2 YFSETQ. The CDR3 is 16 residues long. CDR3 amino acids: CASSLRWTALPYEQYF. CDR3 DNA sequence: TGCGCCAGCAGCTTAAGGTGGACAGCCTTACCCTACGAGCAGTACTTC. Full variable domain (remainder filled in from reference TRBV5-1 and TRBJ2-7): KAGVTQTPRYLIKTRGQQVTLSCSPISGHRSVSWYQQTPGQGLQFLFEYFSETQRNKGNFPGRFSGRQFSNSRSEMNVSTLELGDSALYLCASSLRWTALPYEQYFGPGTRLTVT.

This clonotype appeared a few times. V gene TRBV20-1 combines with J gene TRBJ1-2, with no clear D. Trimming left V 6 bases short and J 5 bases short, with 10 bases between. Germline V gene data show CDR1 as DFQATT and CDR2 as SNEGSKA (reference sequence). The CDR3 extends over 11 amino acids. CDR3 sequence (DNA): TGCAGTGCCCCTCATTGGTATGGCTACACCTTC. This encodes CSAPHWYGYTF.

This clonotype has more than one count but fewer than ten. This chain connects TRBV5-6 to TRBJ2-7; tentatively, D is TRBD1 or TRBD2 (5 bases each). Germline CDR1 SGHDT, CDR2 YYEEEE. V was pared by 3 bases and J by 7 bases, with 20 bases between. The CDR3 is 15 residues long. The CDR3 bases are TGTGCCAGCAGCTCCCCGGGGCCCCTCCTGGAGGAGCAGTACTTC. This gives the protein CASSSPGPLLEEQYF.

This clonotype was detected a few times. V and J are TRBV29-1 and TRBJ2-5; possible D gene TRBD2, 7 bases. This CDR3 has 17 amino acids. Germline V gives CDR1 SQVTM, CDR2 ANQGSEA. Deletions cut 0 bases from V and 1 base from J, with 18 bases between. This CDR3 is CSVEDPVVGGLQETQYF. CDR3 sequence (DNA): TGCAGCGTTGAAGACCCCGTGGTCGGGGGGCTCCAAGAGACCCAGTACTTC.

This clonotype was seen ten or more times. The J gene is TRBJ2-7, the V gene TRBV6-6; no definite D call. This CDR3 spans 12 amino acids. V lost 4 bases and J lost 0, with 4 bases in between. Germline lookup yields CDR1 MNHNY and CDR2 SVGAGI (reference sequence). Here the CDR3 reads CASSSTSYEQYF. DNA of the CDR3: TGTGCCAGCAGTTCGACCTCCTACGAGCAGTACTTC.

This clonotype appeared a few times. This rearrangement joins TRBV4-2 to TRBJ1-1; D is possibly TRBD1 (5 bases). V lost 0 bases, J lost 2 bases, and 13 bases lay in between. This CDR3 comprises 16 residues. The germline gives CDR1 LGHNA, CDR2 YNFKEQ. The DNA for the CDR3 is TGTGCCAGCAGCCAAGATGGGGGGATAGGTAACACTGAAGCTTTCTTT. Protein product: CASSQDGGIGNTEAFF.

This clonotype was counted ten times or more. CDR3 nucleotides: TGCGCCAGCAGGTCGACATGGAACACCGGGGAGCTGTTTTTT. Protein product: CASRSTWNTGELFF. V gene TRBV5-1 combines with J gene TRBJ2-2, with D unclear. CDR1 is SGHRS and CDR2 is YFSETQ in the germline V gene. The CDR3 covers 14 residues. Trimming removed 5 bases at V and 1 base at J, with 9 bases between.

This clonotype was counted between two and nine times. This chain joins TRBV7-2 and TRBJ2-5; 8 positions agree with TRBD2. Germline lookup yields CDR1 SGHTA and CDR2 FQGNSA. The CDR3 consists of 16 residues. J lost 0 bases, V lost 1 base, and 4 bases had no gene match. The CDR3 loop reads CASSLGPSGYQETQYF. The CDR3 DNA reads TGTGCCAGCAGCTTAGGGCCTAGCGGGTACCAAGAGACCCAGTACTTC.

In this sample, this clonotype turned up a few times. The chain employs TRBV2 and TRBJ2-2; D unclear. CDR3 length: 16 residues. Germline V lookup: CDR1 SNHLY, CDR2 FYNNEI. Trimming pared 5 bases from V and 1 base from J, leaving 14 bases between. CDR3 in amino acids: CASSSRRTGNTGELFF. For the CDR3, the DNA is TGTGCCAGCAGTTCACGTCGGACGGGGAACACCGGGGAGCTGTTTTTT.

This clonotype was detected many times. This sequence joins TRBV3-1 and TRBJ1-2; the D gene is possibly TRBD1 (5 bases). Germline CDR1 and CDR2: LGHDT and YNNKEL (reference sequence). Trimming cost V 0 bases and J 4 bases, with 9 bases left between them. CDR3 length equals 14 residues. The CDR3 loop reads CASSQDPGFYGYTF. The CDR3 DNA reads TGTGCCAGCAGCCAAGATCCAGGGTTCTATGGCTACACCTTC.

CDR3 in DNA: TGTGCCAGCAGCTTAGCGAGAAGGAACCCTCTCTACACCTTC. Residues: CASSLARRNPLYTF. The gene calls are TRBV7-2 and TRBJ1-2; D unresolved. This CDR3 has 14 amino acids. In germline, CDR1 is SGHTA, CDR2 FQGNSA. V dropped 0 bases and J dropped 10 bases, with 15 bases sitting between them. The entire variable domain, with the rest obtained from reference TRBV7-2 and TRBJ1-2, is as follows: GAGVSQSPSNKVTEKGKDVELRCDPISGHTALYWYRQSLGQGLEFLIYFQGNSAPDKSGLPSDRFSAERTGGSVSTLTIQRTQQEDSAVYLCASSLARRNPLYTFGSGTRLTVV.